Below are 7 T cell receptor beta chains sequenced from a single sample in a study of T cells in Graves' hyperthyroidism and ophthalmopathy. Amplification targeted TCR beta CDR3 regions from RNA transcripts. HTBI primers were used for first-round RT-PCR of the TCR CDR3. TCRdb re-called the multiplex PCR reads through MiXCR, storing one row per CDR3 protein. The repertoire holds 89,000 or so distinct CDR3 sequences, with roughly 40% as singletons. The sample was peripheral blood or thyroid tissue (not recorded which). These TCRs come from a woman in her thirties with Graves' hyperthyroidism.

The chain couples TRBV4-3 to TRBJ2-2, with 9 bases matching TRBD1. V gave up 7 bases and J gave up 7 bases; unmatched junction bases: 4. The CDR3 extends over 13 amino acids. Germline lookup yields CDR1 LGHNA and CDR2 YSLEER. CDR3 bases: TGCGCCAGCAACGGACAGGGGAGCGGGGAGCTGTTTTTT. Its protein product is CASNGQGSGELFF.

This clonotype was detected many times. V gene TRBV4-2 combines with J gene TRBJ1-5; the D is unclear. This CDR3 comprises 17 residues. Germline CDR1 and CDR2: LGHNA and YNFKEQ. The germline V and J ends were trimmed by 1 base and 0 bases, with 13 bases remaining between them. This CDR3 is CASSQVRGADSNQPQHF. DNA of the CDR3: TGTGCCAGCAGCCAAGTCCGCGGAGCAGATAGCAATCAGCCCCAGCATTTT.

As for this clonotype: Since the CDR3 does not end with the conserved phenylalanine or tryptophan, this likely comes from a read error. V usage is TRBV5-4 and J usage is TRBJ1-1, with D perhaps TRBD1 (6 bases). The CDR3 is 15 residues long. The V end lost 3 bases, the J end lost 3 bases, and 15 bases lay between the germline ends. Germline V lookup: CDR1 SGHNT, CDR2 YYREEE (reference sequence). CDR3 sequence (DNA): TGTGCCAGCAGCTGGCCAGGGGTGGAGGACACTGAAGCTTTCATT. Its protein product is CASSWPGVEDTEAFI.

This clonotype appeared many times. CDR3 loop: CASSSLDTEAFF. CDR3 coding DNA: TGTGCCAGCAGTTCCCTAGACACTGAAGCTTTCTTT. The chain recombines TRBV6-6 with TRBJ1-1, with D uncertain. The CDR3 covers 12 residues. V was shortened by 4 bases and J by 3 bases, with 6 bases between the two germline ends. Germline CDR1 MNHNY, CDR2 SVGAGI (reference sequence).

Regarding this clonotype: It may be a read error: a sequence one base away is much more abundant. The chain joins TRBV28 to TRBJ1-2; D uncertain. CDR1 and CDR2 (germline): MDHEN, SYDVKM. This CDR3 comprises 13 residues. The V end was cut by 10 bases, the J end by 0 bases, with 12 bases between. Written as DNA, the CDR3 is TGTGCCATCAAGAGCGTAGCTAACTATGGCTACACCTTC. Translating it yields CAIKSVANYGYTF.

The J gene is TRBJ1-5, the V gene TRBV2; D is ambiguous. Trimming took 8 bases from V and 9 from J, leaving 11 bases between them. There are 11 residues in the CDR3. Looked up from germline, CDR1 is SNHLY and CDR2 is FYNNEI. The CDR3 region has the DNA TGTGCCAGCGGCGGTAATAGGCCCCAGCATTTT. The encoded protein is CASGGNRPQHF.

This clonotype was counted at least ten times. V is TRBV4-2 and J is TRBJ2-2, with D perhaps matching TRBD2 (6 bases). This CDR3 spans 16 amino acids. Trimming took 0 bases from V and 4 from J, leaving 12 bases between them. Per the germline V gene, CDR1 is LGHNA and CDR2 is YNFKEQ. CDR3 DNA sequence: TGTGCCAGCAGCCAAGAGGGAGCGGGTGGCACCGGGGAGCTGTTTTTT. Protein product: CASSQEGAGGTGELFF.